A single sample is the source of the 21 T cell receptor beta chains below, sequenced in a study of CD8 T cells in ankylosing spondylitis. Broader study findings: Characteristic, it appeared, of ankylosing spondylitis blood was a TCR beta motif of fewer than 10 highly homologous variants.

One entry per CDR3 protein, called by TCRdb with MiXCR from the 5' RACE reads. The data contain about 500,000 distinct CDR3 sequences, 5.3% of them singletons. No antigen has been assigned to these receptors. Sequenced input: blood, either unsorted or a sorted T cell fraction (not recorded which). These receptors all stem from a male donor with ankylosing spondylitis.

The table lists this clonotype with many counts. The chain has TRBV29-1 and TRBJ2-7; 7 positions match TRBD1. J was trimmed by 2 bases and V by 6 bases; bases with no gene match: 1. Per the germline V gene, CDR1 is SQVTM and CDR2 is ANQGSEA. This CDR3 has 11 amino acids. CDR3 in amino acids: CSVQGAYEQYF. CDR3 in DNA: TGCAGCGTCCAGGGGGCCTACGAGCAGTACTTC.

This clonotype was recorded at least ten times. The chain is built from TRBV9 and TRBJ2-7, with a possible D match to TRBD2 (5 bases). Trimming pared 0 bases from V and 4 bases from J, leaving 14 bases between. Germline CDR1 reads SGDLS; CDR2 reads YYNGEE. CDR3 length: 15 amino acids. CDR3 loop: CASSVAPASGYEQYF. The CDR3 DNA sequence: TGTGCCAGCAGCGTAGCCCCAGCGAGCGGTTACGAGCAGTACTTC.

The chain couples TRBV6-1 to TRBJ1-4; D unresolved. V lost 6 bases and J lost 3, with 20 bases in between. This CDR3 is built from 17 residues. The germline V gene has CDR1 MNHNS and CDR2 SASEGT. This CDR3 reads CASSKGGGRVSNEKLFF. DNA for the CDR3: TGTGCCAGCAGCAAAGGAGGCGGACGGGTTTCTAATGAAAAACTGTTTTTT.

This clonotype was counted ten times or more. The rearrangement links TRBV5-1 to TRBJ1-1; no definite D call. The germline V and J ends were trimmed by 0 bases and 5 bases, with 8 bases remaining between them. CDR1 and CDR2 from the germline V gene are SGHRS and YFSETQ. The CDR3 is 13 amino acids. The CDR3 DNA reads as TGCGCCAGCAGCTTGGGACCGGGGACTGAAGCTTTCTTT. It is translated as CASSLGPGTEAFF.

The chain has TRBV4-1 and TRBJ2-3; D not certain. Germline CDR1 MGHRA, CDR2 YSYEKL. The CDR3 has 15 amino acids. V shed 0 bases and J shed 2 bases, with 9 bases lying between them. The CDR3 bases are TGCGCCAGCAGCCAAGAGCATAGATACACAGATACGCAGTATTTT. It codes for CASSQEHRYTDTQYF.

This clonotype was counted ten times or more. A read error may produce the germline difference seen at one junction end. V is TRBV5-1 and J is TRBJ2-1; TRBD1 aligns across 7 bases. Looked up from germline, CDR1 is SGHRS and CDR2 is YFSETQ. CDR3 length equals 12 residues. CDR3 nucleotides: TGTGCCAGCAGGTCAGGGGGTAATGAGCAGTTCTTC. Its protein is CASRSGGNEQFF. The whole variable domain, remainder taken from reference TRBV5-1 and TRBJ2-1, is KAGVTQTPRYLIKTRGQQVTLSCSPISGHRSVSWYQQTPGQGLQFLFEYFSETQRNKGNFPGRFSGRQFSNSRSEMNVSTLELGDSALYLCASRSGGNEQFFGPGTRLTVL.

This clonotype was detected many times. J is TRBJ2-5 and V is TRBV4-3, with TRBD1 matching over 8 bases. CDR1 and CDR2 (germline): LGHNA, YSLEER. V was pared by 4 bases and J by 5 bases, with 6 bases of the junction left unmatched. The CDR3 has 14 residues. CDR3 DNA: TGCGCCAGCAGCCTCTTGACAGGGGCGGAGACCCAGTACTTC. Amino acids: CASSLLTGAETQYF.

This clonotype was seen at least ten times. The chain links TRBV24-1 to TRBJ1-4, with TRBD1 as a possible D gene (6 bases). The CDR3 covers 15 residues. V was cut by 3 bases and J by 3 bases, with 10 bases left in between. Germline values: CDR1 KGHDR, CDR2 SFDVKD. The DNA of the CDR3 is TGTGCCACCAGTGATGCCGGGACACCTAATGAAAAACTGTTTTTT. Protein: CATSDAGTPNEKLFF.

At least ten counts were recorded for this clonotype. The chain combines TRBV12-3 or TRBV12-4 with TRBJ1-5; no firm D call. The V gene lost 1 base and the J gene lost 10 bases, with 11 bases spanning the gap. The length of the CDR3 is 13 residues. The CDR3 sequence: CASSLGGFNPQHF. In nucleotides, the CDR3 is TGTGCCAGCAGTTTAGGGGGTTTTAATCCCCAGCATTTT.

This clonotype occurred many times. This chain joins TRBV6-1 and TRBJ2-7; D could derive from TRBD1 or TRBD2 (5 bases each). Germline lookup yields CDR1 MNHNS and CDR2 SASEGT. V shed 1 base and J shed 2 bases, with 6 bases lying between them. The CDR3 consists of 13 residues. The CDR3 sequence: CASSEGGTYEQYF. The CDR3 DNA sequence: TGTGCCAGCAGTGAAGGGGGGACCTACGAGCAGTACTTC.

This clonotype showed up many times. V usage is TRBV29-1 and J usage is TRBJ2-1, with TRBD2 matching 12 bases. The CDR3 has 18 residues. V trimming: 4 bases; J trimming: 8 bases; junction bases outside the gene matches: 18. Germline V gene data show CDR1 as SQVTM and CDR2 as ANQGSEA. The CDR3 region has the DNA TGCAGCGTTGGCGCATCCCTAATGACTAGCGGGAGTAGAGATGAGCAGTTCTTC. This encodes CSVGASLMTSGSRDEQFF.

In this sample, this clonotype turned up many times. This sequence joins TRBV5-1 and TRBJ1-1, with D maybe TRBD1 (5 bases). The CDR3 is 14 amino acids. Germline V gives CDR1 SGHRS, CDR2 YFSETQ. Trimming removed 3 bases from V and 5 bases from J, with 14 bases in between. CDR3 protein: CASSSLLRGTEAFF. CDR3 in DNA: TGCGCCAGCAGCTCCCTCCTTCGGGGGACTGAAGCTTTCTTT. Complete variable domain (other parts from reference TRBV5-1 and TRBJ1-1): KAGVTQTPRYLIKTRGQQVTLSCSPISGHRSVSWYQQTPGQGLQFLFEYFSETQRNKGNFPGRFSGRQFSNSRSEMNVSTLELGDSALYLCASSSLLRGTEAFFGQGTRLTVV.

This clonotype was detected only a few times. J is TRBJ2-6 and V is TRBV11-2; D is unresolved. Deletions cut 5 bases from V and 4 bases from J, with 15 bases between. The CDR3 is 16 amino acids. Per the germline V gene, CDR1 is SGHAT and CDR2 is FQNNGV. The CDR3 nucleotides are TGTGCCAGCAGCCCCGCCCACAGAGCAGGGGCCAACGTCCTGACTTTC. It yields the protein CASSPAHRAGANVLTF.

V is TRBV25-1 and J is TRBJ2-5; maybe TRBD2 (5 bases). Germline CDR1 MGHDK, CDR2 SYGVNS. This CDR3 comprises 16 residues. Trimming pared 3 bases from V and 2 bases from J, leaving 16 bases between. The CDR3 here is CASSDTPDWRQETQYF. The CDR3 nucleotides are TGTGCCAGCAGTGATACACCGGACTGGAGACAAGAGACCCAGTACTTC.

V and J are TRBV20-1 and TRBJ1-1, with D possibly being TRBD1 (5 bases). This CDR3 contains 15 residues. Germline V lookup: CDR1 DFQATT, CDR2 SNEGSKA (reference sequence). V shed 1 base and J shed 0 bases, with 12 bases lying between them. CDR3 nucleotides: TGCAGTGCTAGAGGGGGGACGAAAATGAACACTGAAGCTTTCTTT. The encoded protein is CSARGGTKMNTEAFF.

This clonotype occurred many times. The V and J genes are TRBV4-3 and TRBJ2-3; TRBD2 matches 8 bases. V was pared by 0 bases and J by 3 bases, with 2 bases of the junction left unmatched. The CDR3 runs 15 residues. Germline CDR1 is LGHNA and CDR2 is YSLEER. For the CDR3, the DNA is TGCGCCAGCAGCCAAGAGGGCGGGGGGACAGATACGCAGTATTTT. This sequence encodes CASSQEGGGTDTQYF.

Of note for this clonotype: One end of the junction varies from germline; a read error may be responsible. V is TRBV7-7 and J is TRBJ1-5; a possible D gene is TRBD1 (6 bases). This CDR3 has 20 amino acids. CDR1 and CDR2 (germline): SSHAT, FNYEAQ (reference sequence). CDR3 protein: CASSLVVLQGQGWSNQPQHF. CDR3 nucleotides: TGTGCTAGCAGCTTAGTCGTTTTGCAGGGGCAGGGTTGGAGCAATCAGCCCCAGCATTTT.

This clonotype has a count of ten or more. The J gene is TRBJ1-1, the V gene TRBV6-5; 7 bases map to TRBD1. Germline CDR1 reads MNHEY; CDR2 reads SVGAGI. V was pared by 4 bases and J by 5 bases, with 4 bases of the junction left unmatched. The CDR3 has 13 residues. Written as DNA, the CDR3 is TGTGCCAGCAGTTTCAGGGGGTATACTGAAGCTTTCTTT. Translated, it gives CASSFRGYTEAFF.

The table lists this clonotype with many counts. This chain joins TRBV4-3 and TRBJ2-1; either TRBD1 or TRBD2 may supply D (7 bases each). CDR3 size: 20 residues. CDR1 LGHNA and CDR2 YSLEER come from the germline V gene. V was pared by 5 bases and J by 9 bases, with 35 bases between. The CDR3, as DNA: TGCGCCAGCAGCTCCTACCTATCGGCTAGCGGCAGGGGGTTGGGGAGTGAGCAGTTCTTC. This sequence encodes CASSSYLSASGRGLGSEQFF.

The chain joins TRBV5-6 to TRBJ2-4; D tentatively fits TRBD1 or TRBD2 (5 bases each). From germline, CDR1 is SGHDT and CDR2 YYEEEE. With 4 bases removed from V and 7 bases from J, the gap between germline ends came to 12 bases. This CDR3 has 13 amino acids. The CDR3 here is CASSPGRRNIQYF. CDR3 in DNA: TGTGCCAGCAGCCCGGGGCGGAGGAACATTCAGTACTTC. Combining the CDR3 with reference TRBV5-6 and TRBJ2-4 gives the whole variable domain DAGVTQSPTHLIKTRGQQVTLRCSPKSGHDTVSWYQQALGQGPQFIFQYYEEEERQRGNFPDRFSGHQFPNYSSELNVNALLLGDSALYLCASSPGRRNIQYFGAGTRLSVL.

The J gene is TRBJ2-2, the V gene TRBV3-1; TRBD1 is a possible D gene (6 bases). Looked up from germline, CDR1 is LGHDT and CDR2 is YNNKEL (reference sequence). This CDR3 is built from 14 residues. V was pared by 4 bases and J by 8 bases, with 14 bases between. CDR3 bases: TGTGCCAGCAGCCCTACAGGGAAAGGAGGGGAGCTGTTTTTT. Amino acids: CASSPTGKGGELFF. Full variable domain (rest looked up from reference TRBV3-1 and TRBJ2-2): DTAVSQTPKYLVTQMGNDKSIKCEQNLGHDTMYWYKQDSKKFLKIMFSYNNKELIINETVPNRFSPKSPDKAHLNLHINSLELGDSAVYFCASSPTGKGGELFFGEGSRLTVL.